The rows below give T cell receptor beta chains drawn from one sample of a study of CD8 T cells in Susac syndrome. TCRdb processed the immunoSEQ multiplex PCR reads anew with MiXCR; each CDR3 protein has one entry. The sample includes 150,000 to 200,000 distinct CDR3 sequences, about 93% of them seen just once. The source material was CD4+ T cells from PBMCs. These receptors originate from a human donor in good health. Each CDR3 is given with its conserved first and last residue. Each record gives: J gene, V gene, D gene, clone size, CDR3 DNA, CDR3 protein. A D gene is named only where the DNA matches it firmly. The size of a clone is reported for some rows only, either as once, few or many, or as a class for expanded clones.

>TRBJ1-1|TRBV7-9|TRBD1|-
TGTGCCAGCAGCTCGACAGGGAGCGGGAGGCGAGCTTTCTTT
CASSSTGSGRRAFF
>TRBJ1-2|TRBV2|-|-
TGTGCCAGCAGCGGTCGTAGGGATAGTAATGGCTACACCTTC
CASSGRRDSNGYTF
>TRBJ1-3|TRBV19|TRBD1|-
TGTGCCAGTTACGGACAGGGGAGCACTGGAAACACCATATATTTT
CASYGQGSTGNTIYF
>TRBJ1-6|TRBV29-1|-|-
TGCAGCGCGGGGGGCGCGGGGAATTCACCCCTCCACTTT
CSAGGAGNSPLHF
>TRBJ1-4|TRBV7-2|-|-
TGTGCCAGCAGCTTAGATAACGGAAATGAAAAACTGTTTTTT
CASSLDNGNEKLFF
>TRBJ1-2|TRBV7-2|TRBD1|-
TGTGCCAGCAGCCCCCCTGACAGGGTGCGTGGCTACACCTTC
CASSPPDRVRGYTF
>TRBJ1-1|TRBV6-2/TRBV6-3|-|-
TGTGCCAGCATCCTAGAAAGAGTCACTGAAGCTTTCTTT
CASILERVTEAFF
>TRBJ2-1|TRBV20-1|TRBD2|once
TGCAGTGCTATAAGGACTAGCGGGGGATCGGAGCAGTTCTTC
CSAIRTSGGSEQFF
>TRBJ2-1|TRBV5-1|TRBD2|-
TGCGCCAGCAGCTTGGCCACTAGCGGGGCCTACAATGAGCAGTTCTTC
CASSLATSGAYNEQFF
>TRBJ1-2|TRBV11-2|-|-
TGTGCCAGCAGCTTAGAGTTGAATTATGGCTACACCTTC
CASSLELNYGYTF
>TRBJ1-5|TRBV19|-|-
TGTGCCAGTAGTAGCACAGGGACCAGCAATCAGCCCCAGCATTTT
CASSSTGTSNQPQHF
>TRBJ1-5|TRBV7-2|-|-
TGTGCCAGCAGCTTAGCCGGGACGGGGAATCAGCCCCAGCATTTT
CASSLAGTGNQPQHF
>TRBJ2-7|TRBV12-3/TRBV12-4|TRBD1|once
TGTGCCAGCACCGCGGACAGGGTATGGCACGAGCAGTACTTC
CASTADRVWHEQYF
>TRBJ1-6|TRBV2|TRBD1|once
TGTGCCAGCAGTGAAGCTGGACAGGGTAGTTCACCCCTCCACTTT
CASSEAGQGSSPLHF
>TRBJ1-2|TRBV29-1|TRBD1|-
TGCAGCGTTGGACAGGGGGAGAATGGCTACACCTTC
CSVGQGENGYTF
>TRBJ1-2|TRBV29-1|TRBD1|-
TGCAGCGTTGACCTTCAGGGGGCGGATGGCTACACCTTC
CSVDLQGADGYTF
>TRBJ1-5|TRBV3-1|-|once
TGTGCCAGCAGCTCTGGGAGCCTAAATAGCAATCAGCCCCAGCATTTT
CASSSGSLNSNQPQHF
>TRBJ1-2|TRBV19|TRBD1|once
TGTGCCAGTGGGGGACAGCCGTCTAACTATGGCTACACCTTC
CASGGQPSNYGYTF
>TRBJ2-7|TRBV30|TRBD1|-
TGTGCCTGGAGTCGGCCGAGGGGACAGGAGAGCTCCTACGAGCAGTACTTC
CAWSRPRGQESSYEQYF
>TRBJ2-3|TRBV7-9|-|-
TGTGCCAGCAGCTTTGCCCAACAGGATACGCAGTATTTT
CASSFAQQDTQYF
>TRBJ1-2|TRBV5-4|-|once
TGTGCCAGCAGCAATGAAAGGATAGCTAACTATGGCTACACCTTC
CASSNERIANYGYTF
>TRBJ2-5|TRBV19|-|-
TGTGCCAGTAGTCAGATGGGGAGAGAGACCCAGTACTTC
CASSQMGRETQYF
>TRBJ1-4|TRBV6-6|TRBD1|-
TGTGCCAGCACCCCGACAGGGGGCAATGAAAAACTGTTTTTT
CASTPTGGNEKLFF
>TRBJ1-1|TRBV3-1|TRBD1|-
TGTGCCAGCAGCCACGGCGATTTGGGACAGACGAACACTGAAGCTTTCTTT
CASSHGDLGQTNTEAFF
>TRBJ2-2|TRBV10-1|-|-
TGCGCCAGCAGTGCCGGGGAGAGAAAGCTGTTTTTT
CASSAGERKLFF
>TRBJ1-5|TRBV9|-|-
TGTGCCAGCAGCGTAAAAGGTGGGCCTCAGCCCCAGCATTTT
CASSVKGGPQPQHF
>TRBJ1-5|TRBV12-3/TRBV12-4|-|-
TGTGCCAGCAGTCCCGGGACACCGGGACTTCAGCCCCAGCATTTT
CASSPGTPGLQPQHF
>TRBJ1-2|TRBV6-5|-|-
TGTGCCAGCACCGACAGACATGGCTACACCTTC
CASTDRHGYTF
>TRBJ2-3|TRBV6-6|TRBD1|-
TGTGCCAGCAGTACTACAGGGGGCGCAGATACGCAGTATTTT
CASSTTGGADTQYF
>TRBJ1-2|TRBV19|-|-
TGTGCCAGTAGTATCTACGGTGATTTTAACTATGGCTACACCTTC
CASSIYGDFNYGYTF
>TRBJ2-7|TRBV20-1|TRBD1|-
TGCAGTGCTTTTATTCTGACAGGGCGGTCCTACGAGCAGTACTTC
CSAFILTGRSYEQYF
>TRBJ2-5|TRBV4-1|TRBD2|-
TGCGCCAGCAGCCAAGAAGCTAGCGGGGGGACCGCTAAGACCCAGTACTTC
CASSQEASGGTAKTQYF
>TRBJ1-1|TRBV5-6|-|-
TGTGCCAGCAGCTCAGGGTTGCGGTGGGCTGAAGCTTTCTTT
CASSSGLRWAEAFF
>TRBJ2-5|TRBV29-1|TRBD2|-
TGCAGCGTTGCGGGGGGTCAAGAGACCCAGTACTTC
CSVAGGQETQYF
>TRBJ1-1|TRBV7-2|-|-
TGTGCCAGCAGCTTTTTGTACAGGGAGGGGACTGAAGCTTTCTTT
CASSFLYREGTEAFF
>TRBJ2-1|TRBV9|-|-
TGTGCCAGCAGCGTAAGGTGGTCAACAGGTCCGTACAATGAGCAGTTCTTC
CASSVRWSTGPYNEQFF